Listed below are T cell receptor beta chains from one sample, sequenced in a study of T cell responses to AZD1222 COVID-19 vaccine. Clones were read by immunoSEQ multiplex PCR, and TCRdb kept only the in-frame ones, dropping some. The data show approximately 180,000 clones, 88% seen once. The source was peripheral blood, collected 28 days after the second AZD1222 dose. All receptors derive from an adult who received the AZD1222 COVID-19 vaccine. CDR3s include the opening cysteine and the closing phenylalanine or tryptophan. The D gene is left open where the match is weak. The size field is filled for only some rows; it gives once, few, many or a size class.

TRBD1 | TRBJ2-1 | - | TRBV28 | CASRLPDRVDEQFF | TGTGCCAGCAGGCTACCCGACAGGGTGGATGAGCAGTTCTTC
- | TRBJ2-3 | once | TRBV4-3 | CASSQLASSTDTQYF | TGCGCCAGCAGCCAACTAGCGTCTAGCACAGATACGCAGTATTTT
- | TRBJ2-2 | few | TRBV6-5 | CASSYDTGELFF | TGTGCCAGCAGTTATGACACCGGGGAGCTGTTTTTT
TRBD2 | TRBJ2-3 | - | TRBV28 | CASSGPGTGEGRADTQYF | TGTGCCAGCAGTGGTCCCGGGACTGGGGAGGGGAGGGCAGATACGCAGTATTTT
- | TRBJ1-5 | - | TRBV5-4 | CASSLAPNSNQPQHF | TGTGCCAGCAGCTTGGCGCCAAATAGCAATCAGCCCCAGCATTTT
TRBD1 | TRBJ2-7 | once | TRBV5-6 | CASSSSRTGIYEQYF | TGTGCCAGCAGCTCCAGCAGGACAGGGATCTACGAGCAGTACTTC
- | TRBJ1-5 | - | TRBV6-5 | CASSPDRDSNQPQHF | TGTGCCAGCAGCCCCGACAGAGATAGCAATCAGCCCCAGCATTTT
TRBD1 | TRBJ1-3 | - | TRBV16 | CASSQLNGTGAGNTIYF | TGTGCCAGCAGCCAACTCAACGGGACAGGGGCTGGAAACACCATATATTTT
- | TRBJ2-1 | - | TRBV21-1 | CASSKKQGSYNEQFF | TGTGCCAGCAGCAAAAAACAGGGCTCCTACAATGAGCAGTTCTTC
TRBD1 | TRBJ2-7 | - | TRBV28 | CASSSGQGGVYEQYF | TGTGCCAGCAGTTCGGGACAGGGGGGGGTTTACGAGCAGTACTTC
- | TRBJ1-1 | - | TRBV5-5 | CASSLVAGRITDTEAFF | TGTGCCAGCAGCTTGGTAGCCGGGCGGATAACAGACACTGAAGCTTTCTTT
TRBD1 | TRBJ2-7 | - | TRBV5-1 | CASSLIQGPNEQYF | TGCGCCAGCAGCTTAATACAGGGGCCCAACGAGCAGTACTTC
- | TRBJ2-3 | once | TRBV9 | CASSRGWAQYF | TGTGCCAGCAGCAGGGGGTGGGCGCAGTATTTT
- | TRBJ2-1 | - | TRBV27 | CASSDWNEQFF | TGTGCCAGCAGTGATTGGAATGAGCAGTTCTTC
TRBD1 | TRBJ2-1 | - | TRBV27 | CASSSRTGSGYYNEQFF | TGTGCCAGCAGTTCCCGGACAGGGTCTGGCTACTACAATGAGCAGTTCTTC
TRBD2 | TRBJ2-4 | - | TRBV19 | CASSVGWAGVGAKNIQYF | TGTGCCAGTAGTGTGGGCTGGGCGGGAGTGGGGGCCAAAAACATTCAGTACTTC
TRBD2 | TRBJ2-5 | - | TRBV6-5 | CASNNLTSGQETQYF | TGTGCCAGCAACAATTTGACTAGCGGACAAGAGACCCAGTACTTC
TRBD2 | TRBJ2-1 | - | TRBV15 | CATSPGLGPYNEQFF | TGTGCCACCAGCCCGGGACTAGGACCCTACAATGAGCAGTTCTTC
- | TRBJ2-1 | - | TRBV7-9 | CASSSRDRTIGNEQFF | TGTGCCAGCAGCTCCCGGGACCGCACTATTGGGAATGAGCAGTTCTTC
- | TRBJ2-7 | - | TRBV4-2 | CASSQEGERPSYEQYF | TGTGCCAGCAGCCAAGAAGGGGAGCGACCCTCCTACGAGCAGTACTTC
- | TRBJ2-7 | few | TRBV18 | CASSPPVRGEQYF | TGTGCCAGCTCACCACCGGTCAGGGGCGAGCAGTACTTC
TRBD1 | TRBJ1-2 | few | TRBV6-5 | CASSADWTGNGYTF | TGTGCCAGCAGCGCCGACTGGACAGGAAATGGCTACACCTTC